What follows are 6 T cell receptor beta chains derived from one specimen sequenced in a study of CD8 T cells in Susac syndrome. RNA amounts of about 0.45 to 1 ug underwent reverse transcription with random hexamers. From the immunoSEQ multiplex PCR reads, TCRdb called clonotypes with MiXCR, one entry per CDR3 protein. This sample yields some 240,000 distinct CDR3 sequences, of which around 96% are seen a single time; 0.1% belongs to the top ten. The sequenced material came from CD4+ T cells from PBMCs. These receptors came from a human donor with Susac syndrome.

The chain has TRBV29-1 and TRBJ2-1; 7 bases match TRBD2. The germline gives CDR1 SQVTM, CDR2 ANQGSEA. Trimming at V came to 7 bases and at J to 1 base, leaving 1 base not matched to a gene. The CDR3 loop spans 12 amino acids. CDR3 sequence: CSGGGSYNEQFF. CDR3 in DNA: TGCAGCGGGGGAGGGTCCTACAATGAGCAGTTCTTC.

The rearrangement uses TRBV29-1 and TRBJ2-7, with D tentatively TRBD2 (7 bases). Germline V gene lookup returns CDR1 SQVTM and CDR2 ANQGSEA. The V end was cut by 7 bases, the J end by 1 base, with 17 bases between. CDR3 length: 14 amino acids. DNA of the CDR3: TGCAGCGCCCGAGGGGGAGCGGGGTCCTACGAGCAGTACTTC. Translated: CSARGGAGSYEQYF.

The chain is built from TRBV30 and TRBJ1-1; unclear D gene. CDR3 size: 11 residues. CDR1 and CDR2 from the germline V gene are GTSNPN and SVGIG (reference sequence). The V end lost 1 base, the J end lost 10 bases, and 10 bases lay between the germline ends. This CDR3 is CAWSATDTAFF. DNA of the CDR3: TGTGCCTGGAGTGCTACAGATACAGCTTTCTTT.

This clonotype was recorded only once. The V call is TRBV11-2, the J call TRBJ1-2; TRBD1 matches at 7 bases. This CDR3 has 13 amino acids. With V trimmed by 5 bases and J by 6 bases, 6 bases remained unmatched. Germline V gene sequence: CDR1 SGHAT, CDR2 FQNNGV. The CDR3 DNA is TGTGCCAGCAGCAAGGGACAGCTTGATGGCTACACCTTC. Translation gives CASSKGQLDGYTF.

This chain links TRBV20-1 with TRBJ1-1; 9 bases map to TRBD1. The CDR3 has 13 residues. The V gene end was trimmed by 5 bases and the J gene end by 6 bases; junction bases not matched to a gene: 7. Per germline, CDR1 DFQATT and CDR2 SNEGSKA (reference sequence). The CDR3 loop is CSASRTGVAEAFF. CDR3 in DNA: TGCAGTGCTTCGCGGACAGGGGTCGCTGAAGCTTTCTTT.

This CDR3 reads CATSDPTGANYGYTF. CDR3 sequence (DNA): TGTGCCACCAGTGACCCAACAGGAGCTAACTATGGCTACACCTTC. V gene TRBV24-1 combines with J gene TRBJ1-2; perhaps TRBD1 as D (5 bases). With 4 bases removed from V and 0 bases from J, the gap between germline ends came to 11 bases. Germline CDR1 KGHDR, CDR2 SFDVKD. The CDR3 extends over 15 amino acids.